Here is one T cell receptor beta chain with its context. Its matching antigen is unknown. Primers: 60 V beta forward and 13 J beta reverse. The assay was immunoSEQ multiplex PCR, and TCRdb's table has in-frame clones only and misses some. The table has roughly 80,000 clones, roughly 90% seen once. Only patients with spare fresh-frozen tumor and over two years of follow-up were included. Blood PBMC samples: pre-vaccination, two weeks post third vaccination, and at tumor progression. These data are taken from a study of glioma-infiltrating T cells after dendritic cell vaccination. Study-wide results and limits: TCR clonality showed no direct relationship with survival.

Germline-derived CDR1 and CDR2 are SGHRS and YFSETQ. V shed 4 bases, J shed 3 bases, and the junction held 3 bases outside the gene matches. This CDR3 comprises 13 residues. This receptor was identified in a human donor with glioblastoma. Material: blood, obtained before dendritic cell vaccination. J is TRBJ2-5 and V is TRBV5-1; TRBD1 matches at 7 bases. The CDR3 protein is CASSRDSEETQYF. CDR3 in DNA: TGCGCCAGCAGCCGGGACAGCGAAGAGACCCAGTACTTC.